This TCR beta chain was captured by sequencing in a study of response to subunit inactivated influenza vaccine. Using its own MiXCR run on the RT-PCR reads, TCRdb lists one record per CDR3 protein. The data contain 150,000 or so distinct CDR3 sequences, roughly a tenth of them seen just once; the ten biggest clones take up roughly an eighth. Study results and limitations: Each seasonal influenza vaccination, the authors suggested, recruits few new T cells.

This clonotype was seen repeatedly, ten times or more. Its antigen is as yet unknown. CDR1 and CDR2 (germline): LGHNA, YNFKEQ. The CDR3 is 16 amino acids. V lost 0 bases and J lost 3, with 14 bases in between. The chain uses TRBV4-2 and TRBJ1-1, with D possibly matching TRBD1 (5 bases). The specimen was non-naive T cells sorted from PBMCs, collected roughly 45 days after vaccination. The sequence was obtained from a man aged 50 to 59 who received an inactivated influenza vaccine. The CDR3 bases are TGTGCCAGCAGCCAAGATCGTAGAGGGGCGGACACTGAAGCTTTCTTT. This gives the protein CASSQDRRGADTEAFF.